This T cell receptor beta chain was found in a study of blood T cell repertoires in COVID-19. On the study more broadly: Italy, Spain and the United States were the sources of the convalescent and acute COVID-19 samples. Sources were T cells, B-cell-depleted T cells, or PBMCs; the material itself was cDNA or gDNA.

V was clipped by 2 bases and J by 7 bases; unmatched bases: 1. Germline assignment: CDR1 SNHLY and CDR2 FYNNEI. The CDR3 length is 12 residues. Study processing details: Reference gene primer amplification gave estimated nucleated cell counts. Measured with immunoSEQ multiplex PCR; TCRdb has only the in-frame clones, and not every one. V and J calls and clone size are copied from that table; D and trimming were computed from the DNA. The sample lists 95,000 to 150,000 clones, about 85% occurring once. The sequencing sample was made of peripheral blood. This sequence was found in a man in his 60s with acute or convalescent COVID-19. The chain links TRBV2 to TRBJ2-7; 8 nucleotides align to TRBD1. CDR3 loop: CASSENRGEQYF. CDR3 nucleotide sequence: TGTGCCAGCAGTGAAAACAGGGGGGAGCAGTACTTC. Filled out from reference TRBV2 and TRBJ2-7, the complete variable domain reads EPEVTQTPSHQVTQMGQEVILRCVPISNHLYFYWYRQILGQKVEFLVSFYNNEISEKSEIFDDQFSVERPDGSNFTLKIRSTKLEDSAMYFCASSENRGEQYFGPGTRLTVT.